This paragraph covers one T cell receptor beta chain sequence. This sample is drawn from a study of T cell changes during pregnancy in multiple sclerosis. V was shortened by 5 bases and J by 1 base, with 11 bases between the two germline ends. In germline, CDR1 is KGHSH, CDR2 LQKENI. CDR3 length equals 14 residues. The assay was immunoSEQ multiplex PCR, and TCRdb's table has in-frame clones only and misses some. The sample has approximately 51,000 clones, 85% to 95% seen once. The source material was peripheral blood, sampled in the second trimester of pregnancy. V is TRBV18 and J is TRBJ1-1, with a weak D call TRBD1 (5 bases). This TCR was recovered from a female donor with multiple sclerosis, enrolled in a pregnancy study. The CDR3 loop is CASSTDGGNTEAFF. CDR3 nucleotide sequence: TGTGCCAGCTCAACGGACGGGGGGAACACTGAAGCTTTCTTT.